Listed below are T cell receptor beta chains from one sample, sequenced in a study of blood T cell repertoires in COVID-19. Here immunoSEQ multiplex PCR was the method, and the copy in TCRdb shows in-frame clones only, minus some. Of over 250,000 clones in the sample, 85% were seen once. Sequenced material: peripheral blood. The receptor source for this set is a human donor in a cohort sampled during active COVID-19. The CDR3 runs from the conserved cysteine through the conserved F or W. The size of a clone is reported for some rows only, either as once, few or many, or as a class for expanded clones.

clone_size	cdr3_length	v_call	j_call	cdr3_aa
NA	15	TRBV7-2	TRBJ1-5	CASSSAWGPNQPQHF
NA	13	TRBV10-3	TRBJ1-5	CAISESEGMAQHF
once	13	TRBV2	TRBJ2-4	CASSDGRENIQYF
NA	12	TRBV24-1	TRBJ1-2	CATSDFSTGYTF
NA	15	TRBV11-2	TRBJ2-7	CASSLRGTSGYEQYF
NA	12	TRBV12-5	TRBJ1-2	CASGTGDHGYTF
NA	15	TRBV5-4	TRBJ2-1	CASKQVAIDYNEQFF
NA	14	TRBV18	TRBJ2-1	CASAGQGFGNEQFF
NA	14	TRBV5-4	TRBJ2-1	CASSLEQGYNEQFF
few	13	TRBV5-1	TRBJ1-1	CASSLEDREKAFF
NA	14	TRBV2	TRBJ2-7	CACLPGTTSYEQYF
NA	15	TRBV18	TRBJ1-6	CASSPSRGSNSPLHF
NA	14	TRBV7-2	TRBJ2-5	CASSFFGQQETQYF
NA	13	TRBV6-5	TRBJ2-7	CASSSPGQGRQYF
once	15	TRBV11-2	TRBJ2-1	CASSLLSSGHFPQFF
NA	15	TRBV5-1	TRBJ2-3	CASSLVRLAGNTQYF
NA	15	TRBV5-4	TRBJ1-2	CASSLAPTANYGYTF
NA	13	TRBV10-3	TRBJ2-3	CAISESSDDTQYF
NA	12	TRBV10-3	TRBJ2-3	CAISDFGDTQYF
NA	13	TRBV6-5	TRBJ2-1	CASSRGFYNEQFF
once	13	TRBV18	TRBJ2-3	CASSREGVDTQYF
NA	17	TRBV7-8	TRBJ1-5	CASSSPGTGLGNQPQHF
NA	13	TRBV5-1	TRBJ2-7	CASSAENSYEQYF
NA	13	TRBV28	TRBJ2-7	CASRGGPSYEQYF
NA	14	TRBV6-2/TRBV6-3	TRBJ2-5	CASSLAGGKETQYF
once	18	TRBV11-2	TRBJ1-6	CASSQDNSGSSYNSPLHF